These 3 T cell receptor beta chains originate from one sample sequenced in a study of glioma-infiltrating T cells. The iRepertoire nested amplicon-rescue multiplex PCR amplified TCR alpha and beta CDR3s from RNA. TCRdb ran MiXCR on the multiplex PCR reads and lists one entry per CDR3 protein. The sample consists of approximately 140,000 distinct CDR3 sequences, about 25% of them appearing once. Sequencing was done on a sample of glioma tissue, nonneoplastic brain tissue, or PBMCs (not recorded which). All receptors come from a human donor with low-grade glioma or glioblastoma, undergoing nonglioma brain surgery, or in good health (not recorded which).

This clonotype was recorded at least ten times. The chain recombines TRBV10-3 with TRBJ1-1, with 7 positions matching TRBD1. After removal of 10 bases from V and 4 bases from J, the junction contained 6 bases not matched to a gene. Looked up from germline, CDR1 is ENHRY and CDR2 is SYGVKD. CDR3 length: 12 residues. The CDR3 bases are TGTGCCAGCAGGGGGGGAAGCACTGAAGCTTTCTTT. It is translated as CASRGGSTEAFF.

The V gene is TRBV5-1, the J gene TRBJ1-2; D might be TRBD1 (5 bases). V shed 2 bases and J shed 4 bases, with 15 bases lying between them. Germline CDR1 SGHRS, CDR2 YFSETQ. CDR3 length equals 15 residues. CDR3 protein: CASSFTEGRAYGYTF. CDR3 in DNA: TGCGCCAGCAGCTTCACCGAGGGACGGGCCTATGGCTACACCTTC.

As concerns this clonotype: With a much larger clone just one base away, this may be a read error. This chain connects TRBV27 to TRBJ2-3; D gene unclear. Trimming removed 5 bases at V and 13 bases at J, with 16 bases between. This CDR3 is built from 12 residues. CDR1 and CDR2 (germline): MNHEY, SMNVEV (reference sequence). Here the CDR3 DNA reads TGTGCCAGCAGTCCGAACCGGCAAACTGAGTATTTT. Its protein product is CASSPNRQTEYF.